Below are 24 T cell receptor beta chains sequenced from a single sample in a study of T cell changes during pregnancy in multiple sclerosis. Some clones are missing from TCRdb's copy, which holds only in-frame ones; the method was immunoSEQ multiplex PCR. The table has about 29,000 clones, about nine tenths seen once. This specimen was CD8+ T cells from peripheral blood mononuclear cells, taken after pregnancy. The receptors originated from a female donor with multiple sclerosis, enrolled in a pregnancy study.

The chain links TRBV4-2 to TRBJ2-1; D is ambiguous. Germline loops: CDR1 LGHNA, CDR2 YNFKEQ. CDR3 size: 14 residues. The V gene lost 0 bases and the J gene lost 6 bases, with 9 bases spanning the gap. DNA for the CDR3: TGTGCCAGCAGCCAAGATCTAGAATCCAATGAGCAGTTCTTC. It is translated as CASSQDLESNEQFF.

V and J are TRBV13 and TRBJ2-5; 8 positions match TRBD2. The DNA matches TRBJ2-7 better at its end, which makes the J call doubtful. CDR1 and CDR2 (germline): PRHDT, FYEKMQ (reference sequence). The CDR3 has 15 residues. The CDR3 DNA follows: TGTGCCAGCAGCCCACGGGGGGGGGCAATCGGCGAGCAGTACTTC. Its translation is CASSPRGGAIGEQYF.

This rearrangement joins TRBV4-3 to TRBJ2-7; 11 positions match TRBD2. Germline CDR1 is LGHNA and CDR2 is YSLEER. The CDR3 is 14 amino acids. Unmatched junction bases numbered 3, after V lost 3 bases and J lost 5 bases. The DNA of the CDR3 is TGCGCCAGCAGCCAGACTAGCGGGACCCACGAGCAGTACTTC. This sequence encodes CASSQTSGTHEQYF.

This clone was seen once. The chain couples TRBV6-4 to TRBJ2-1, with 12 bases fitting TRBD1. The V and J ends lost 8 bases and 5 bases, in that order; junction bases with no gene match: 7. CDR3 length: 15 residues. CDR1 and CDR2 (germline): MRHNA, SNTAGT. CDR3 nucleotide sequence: TGTGCCAGCCAGGCCGGGACAGGGGGCCACAATGAGCAGTTCTTC. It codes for CASQAGTGGHNEQFF.

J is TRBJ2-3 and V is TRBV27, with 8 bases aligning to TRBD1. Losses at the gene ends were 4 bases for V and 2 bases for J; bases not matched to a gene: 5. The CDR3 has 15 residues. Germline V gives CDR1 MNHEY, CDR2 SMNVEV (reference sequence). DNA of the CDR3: TGTGCCAGCAGTTCCCGACAGGGGTCCACAGATACGCAGTATTTT. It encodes CASSSRQGSTDTQYF.

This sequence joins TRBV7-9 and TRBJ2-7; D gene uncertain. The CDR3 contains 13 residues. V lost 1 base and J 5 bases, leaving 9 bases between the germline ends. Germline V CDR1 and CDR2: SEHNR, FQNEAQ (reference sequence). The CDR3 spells CASSLEEVHEQYF. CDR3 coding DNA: TGTGCCAGCAGCTTAGAAGAGGTCCACGAGCAGTACTTC.

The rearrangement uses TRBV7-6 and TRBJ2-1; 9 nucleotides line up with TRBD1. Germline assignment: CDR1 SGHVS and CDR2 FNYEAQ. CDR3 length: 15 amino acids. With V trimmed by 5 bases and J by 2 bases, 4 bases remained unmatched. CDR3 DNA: TGTGCCAGCAGCCCATACAGGGGGCCCTACAATGAGCAGTTCTTC. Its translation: CASSPYRGPYNEQFF. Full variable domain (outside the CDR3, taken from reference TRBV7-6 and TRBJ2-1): GAGVSQSPRYKVTKRGQDVALRCDPISGHVSLYWYRQALGQGPEFLTYFNYEAQQDKSGLPNDRFSAERPEGSISTLTIQRTEQRDSAMYRCASSPYRGPYNEQFFGPGTRLTVL.

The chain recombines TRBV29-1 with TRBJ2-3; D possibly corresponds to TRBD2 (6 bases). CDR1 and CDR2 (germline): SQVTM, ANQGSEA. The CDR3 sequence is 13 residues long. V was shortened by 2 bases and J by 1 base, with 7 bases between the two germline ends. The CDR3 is CSVERLGTDTQYF. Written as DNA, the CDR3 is TGCAGCGTTGAACGACTAGGCACAGATACGCAGTATTTT.

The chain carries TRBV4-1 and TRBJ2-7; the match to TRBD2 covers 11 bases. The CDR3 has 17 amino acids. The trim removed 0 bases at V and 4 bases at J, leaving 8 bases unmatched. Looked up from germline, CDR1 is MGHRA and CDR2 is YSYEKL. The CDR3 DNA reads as TGCGCCAGCAGCCAAGAAGGCCTAGCGGGAGGTAGTTACGAGCAGTACTTC. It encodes CASSQEGLAGGSYEQYF.

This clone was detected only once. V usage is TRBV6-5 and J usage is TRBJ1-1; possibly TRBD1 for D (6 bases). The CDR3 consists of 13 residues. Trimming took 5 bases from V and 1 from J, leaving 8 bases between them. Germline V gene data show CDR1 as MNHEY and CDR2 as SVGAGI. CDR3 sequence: CASSHRENTEAFF. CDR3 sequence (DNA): TGTGCCAGCAGTCACAGGGAGAACACTGAAGCTTTCTTT.

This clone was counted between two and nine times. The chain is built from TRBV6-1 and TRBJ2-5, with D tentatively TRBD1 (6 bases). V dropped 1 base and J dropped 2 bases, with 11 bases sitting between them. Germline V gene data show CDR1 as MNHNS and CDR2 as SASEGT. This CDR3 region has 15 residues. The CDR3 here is CASSEVPGQQETQYF. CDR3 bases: TGTGCCAGCAGTGAAGTCCCGGGACAACAAGAGACCCAGTACTTC.

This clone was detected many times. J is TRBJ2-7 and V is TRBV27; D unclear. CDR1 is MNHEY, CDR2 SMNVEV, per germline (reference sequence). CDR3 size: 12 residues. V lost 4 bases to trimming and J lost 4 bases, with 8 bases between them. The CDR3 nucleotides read TGTGCCAGCAGTTATAACAATTACGAGCAGTACTTC. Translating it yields CASSYNNYEQYF.

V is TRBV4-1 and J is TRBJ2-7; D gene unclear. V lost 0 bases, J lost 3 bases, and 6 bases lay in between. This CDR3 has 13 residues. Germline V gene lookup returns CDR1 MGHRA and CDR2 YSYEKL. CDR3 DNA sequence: TGCGCCAGCAGCCAAGATGAGCGCTACGAGCAGTACTTC. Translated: CASSQDERYEQYF.

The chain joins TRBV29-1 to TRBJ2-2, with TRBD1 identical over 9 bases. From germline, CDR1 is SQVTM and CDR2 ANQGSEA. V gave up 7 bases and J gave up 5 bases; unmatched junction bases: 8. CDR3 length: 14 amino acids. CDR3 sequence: CSAMGQGITGELFF. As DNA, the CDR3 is TGCAGCGCTATGGGACAGGGAATAACCGGGGAGCTGTTTTTT.

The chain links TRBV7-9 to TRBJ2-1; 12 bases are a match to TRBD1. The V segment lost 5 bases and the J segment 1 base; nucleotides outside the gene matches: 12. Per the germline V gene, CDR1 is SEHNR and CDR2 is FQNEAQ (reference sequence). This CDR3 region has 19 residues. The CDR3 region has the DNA TGTGCCAGCAGCCCTAACCGGGACAGGGGGCTTGAGTCCTACAATGAGCAGTTCTTC. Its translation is CASSPNRDRGLESYNEQFF.

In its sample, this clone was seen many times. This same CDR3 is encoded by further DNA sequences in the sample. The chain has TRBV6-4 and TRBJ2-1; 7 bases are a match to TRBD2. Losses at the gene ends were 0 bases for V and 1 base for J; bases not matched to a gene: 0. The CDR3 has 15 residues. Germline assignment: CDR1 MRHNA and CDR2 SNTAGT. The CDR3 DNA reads TGTGCCAGCAGTGACTCTAGCGGGTCCTACAATGAGCAGTTCTTC. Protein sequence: CASSDSSGSYNEQFF.

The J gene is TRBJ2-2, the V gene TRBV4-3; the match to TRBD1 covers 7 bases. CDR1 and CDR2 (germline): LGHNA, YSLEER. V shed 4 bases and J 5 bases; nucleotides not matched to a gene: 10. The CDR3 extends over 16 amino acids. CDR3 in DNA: TGCGCCAGCAGCCCCCACATAGACAGGGAGACCGGGGAGCTGTTTTTT. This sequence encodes CASSPHIDRETGELFF.

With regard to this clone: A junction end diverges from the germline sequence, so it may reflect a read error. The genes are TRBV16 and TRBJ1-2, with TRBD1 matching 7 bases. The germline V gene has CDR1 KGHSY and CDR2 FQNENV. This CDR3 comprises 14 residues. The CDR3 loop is CASSQSEGQPLPHF. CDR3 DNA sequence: TGTGCCAGCAGCCAATCCGAGGGACAGCCACTACCCCACTTC. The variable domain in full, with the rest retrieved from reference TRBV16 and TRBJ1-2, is GEEVAQTPKHLVRGEGQKAKLYCAPIKGHSYVFWYQQVLKNEFKFLISFQNENVFDETGMPKERFSAKCLPNSPCSLEIQATKLEDSAVYFCASSQSEGQPLPHFGSGTRLTVV.

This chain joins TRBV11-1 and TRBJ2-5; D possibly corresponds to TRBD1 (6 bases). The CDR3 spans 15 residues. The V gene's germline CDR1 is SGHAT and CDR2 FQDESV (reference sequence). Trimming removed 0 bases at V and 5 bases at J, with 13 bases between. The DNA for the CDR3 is TGTGCCAGCAGCTTAGCATCAGGGACAAGCGAGACCCAGTACTTC. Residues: CASSLASGTSETQYF.

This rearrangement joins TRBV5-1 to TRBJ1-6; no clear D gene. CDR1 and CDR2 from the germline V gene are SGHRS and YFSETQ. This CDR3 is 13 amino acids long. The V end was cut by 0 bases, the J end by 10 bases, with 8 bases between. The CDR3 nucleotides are TGCGCCAGCAGCTTGGGGGGAGGATCACCCCTCCACTTT. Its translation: CASSLGGGSPLHF.

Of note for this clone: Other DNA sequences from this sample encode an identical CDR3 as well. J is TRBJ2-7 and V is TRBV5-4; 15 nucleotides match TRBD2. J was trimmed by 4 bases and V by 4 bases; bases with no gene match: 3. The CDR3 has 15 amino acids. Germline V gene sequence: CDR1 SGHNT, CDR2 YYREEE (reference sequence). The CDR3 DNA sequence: TGTGCCAGCAGCACCGGGACTAGCGGGAGGTACGAGCAGTACTTC. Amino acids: CASSTGTSGRYEQYF.

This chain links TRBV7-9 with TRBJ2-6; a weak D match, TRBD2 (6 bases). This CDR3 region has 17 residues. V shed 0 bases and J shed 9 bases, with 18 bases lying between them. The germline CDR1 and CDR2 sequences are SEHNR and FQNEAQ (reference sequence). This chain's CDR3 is CASSLADWAAEGNVLTF. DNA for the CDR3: TGTGCCAGCAGCTTAGCGGATTGGGCAGCGGAGGGCAACGTCCTGACTTTC.

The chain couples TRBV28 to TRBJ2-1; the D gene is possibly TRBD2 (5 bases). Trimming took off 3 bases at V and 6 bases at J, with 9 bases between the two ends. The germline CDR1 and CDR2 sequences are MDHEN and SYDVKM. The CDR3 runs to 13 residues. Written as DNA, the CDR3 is TGTGCCAGCAGTTTTGGGCTAGCCAATGAGCAGTTCTTC. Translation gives CASSFGLANEQFF.

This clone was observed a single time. CDR3 in DNA: TGTGCCAGCAGCTTAGTAGTGGGGGCGGACTCCTACAATGAGCAGTTCTTC. Translated: CASSLVVGADSYNEQFF. This chain links TRBV7-9 with TRBJ2-1; weak D call: TRBD1 (6 bases). Germline-derived CDR1 and CDR2 are SEHNR and FQNEAQ (reference sequence). Trimming removed 1 base at V and 0 bases at J, with 13 bases between. The CDR3 contains 17 residues.